This T cell receptor beta chain stems from a study of liver allograft versus peripheral blood T cells (dated by TCRdb to 2018 to 2020). Describing the broader study: In liver transplant recipients, the study looked at T cell receptor repertoires in the peripheral blood and set them against the repertoires found within the transplanted livers. Points the paper makes about the study in general: The T cell receptor repertoires within liver allografts were reported to be different from the T cell receptor repertoires detected in peripheral blood.

By how much of the sample it makes up, this clonotype is medium-sized (0.01 to 0.1%). Its target antigen remains unknown. The input lacks base qualities; no much larger clone sits a single base away. Relative to germline, V is 3 bases shorter and J is 9 bases shorter, with 12 bases between their ends. CDR1 KGHSH and CDR2 LQKENI are derived from the germline V gene. Including cysteine and phenylalanine, the CDR3 has 14 amino acids. Only the CDR3 DNA stays, 42 bases, in frame from base 1. Sequencing took place on an Illumina MiSeq. The raw public reads went through TCRdb reprocessing: fastp at Q25, MiXCR clone calling, in-frame beta chains kept. Under each unique CDR3 protein, matching rows form one entry showing the most common genes and DNA. The sample includes just over 8,500 distinct CDR3 sequences, with around 15% observed a single time. The ten largest make up about 2% of the sample.

The source is a human patient who had a liver transplant. Following a transplant, a fraction of the T cells may be traceable to the graft donor. The chain was built from TRBV18 and TRBJ1-6; TRBD1 is possibly the D segment (5 matching bases). The CDR3 in this case is CASSPLPGSSPLHF. The base sequence is TGTGCCAGCTCACCGCTTCCAGGGAGTTCACCCCTCCACTTT.